This T cell receptor beta chain appears in the sequencing data of a study of graft-versus-host responses after intestinal transplantation. Study context: Isolated intestinal, liver-intestinal, or multivisceral transplants had been given to the recipients. Whole-study findings and limits: Declines in HvG clones occurring early post-transplant were associated with peak circulating GvH clone levels. GvH clones appeared in recipient marrow, some first in ileum or blood.

The method was immunoSEQ multiplex PCR; TCRdb's version includes in-frame clones alone and lacks a portion of them. This sample has more than 10,000 clones, with about 30% found just once. Co-plating was performed using approximately 200,000 CFSE-labeled responder cells and approximately 200,000 irradiated, violet-dye-labeled stimulator cells. After the reaction, proliferating CFSE-low CD3+CD4+ and CD3+CD8+ responders were sorted. The table lists this clone with a count of one. The sequence was collected from a human patient who received an intestinal transplant. The source material was alloreactive CD8+ T cells from a mixed lymphocyte reaction culture, sampled before intestinal transplant. This sample's subset: CFSE-low proliferating T cells sorted from roughly 6-day pre-transplant mixed lymphocyte reaction (GvH or HvG direction).

The CDR3 sequence is CASSYLGVEETQYF. The CDR3 DNA follows: TGTGCCAGCAGTTACTTAGGGGTGGAAGAGACCCAGTACTTC. The chain uses TRBV6-5 and TRBJ2-5; a weak D match, TRBD1 (5 bases). Trimming cost V 1 base and J 3 bases, with 9 bases left between them. The CDR3 is 14 residues long. Germline CDR1 reads MNHEY; CDR2 reads SVGAGI.